The 3 T cell receptor beta chains given below trace back to one sample, sequenced in a study of CD4 T cells in relation to SARS-CoV-2 and coronaviruses. Their recognized antigens are unknown. Repertoires were generated with immunoSEQ multiplex PCR, while TCRdb's copy carries only in-frame clones and drops some. The sample consists of 25,000 to 30,000 clones, about 80% of them appearing once. Unexposed donor CD4+ T cells date from about 2011-2019, before the COVID-19 pandemic. The cells were cultured for approximately 10 days before CD4+ T cells were isolated. The sequencing sample was made of CD4+ T cells from PBMCs, cultured in vitro. Receptor source: a human donor in good health.

This chain links TRBV5-1 with TRBJ1-2, with 8 nucleotides matching TRBD1. The germline V gene encodes CDR1 SGHRS and CDR2 YFSETQ. The V segment lost 3 bases and the J segment 5 bases; nucleotides outside the gene matches: 6. The CDR3 extends over 14 amino acids. For the CDR3, the DNA is TGCGCCAGCAGCTCCCAGGACAGGGTATATGGCTACACCTTC. Its protein product is CASSSQDRVYGYTF. Using reference TRBV5-1 and TRBJ1-2 for the parts outside the CDR3, the full variable domain is KAGVTQTPRYLIKTRGQQVTLSCSPISGHRSVSWYQQTPGQGLQFLFEYFSETQRNKGNFPGRFSGRQFSNSRSEMNVSTLELGDSALYLCASSSQDRVYGYTFGSGTRLTVV.

The rearrangement joins TRBV4-3 to TRBJ2-3; D might be TRBD1 (6 bases). The CDR3 sequence is 17 residues long. Looked up from germline, CDR1 is LGHNA and CDR2 is YSLEER. Trimming took 0 bases from V and 4 from J, leaving 17 bases between them. In DNA, the CDR3 is TGCGCCAGCAGCCAAGATGTTACAGGGAGCGGAGCAGATACGCAGTATTTT. It codes for CASSQDVTGSGADTQYF.

The chain couples TRBV18 to TRBJ1-4; TRBD1 is a possible D gene (5 bases). CDR1 and CDR2 (germline): KGHSH, LQKENI. This CDR3 is built from 16 residues. Deletions cut 1 base from V and 0 bases from J, with 9 bases between. The CDR3 reads CASSPRTPATNEKLFF. The CDR3 DNA follows: TGTGCCAGCTCACCACGGACACCTGCAACTAATGAAAAACTGTTTTTT.